This is a list of T cell receptor beta chains from one sample in a study of CD4 T cells in relation to SARS-CoV-2 and coronaviruses. Assay used: immunoSEQ multiplex PCR; TCRdb lists only in-frame clones, some missing. The sample lists about 26,000 clones, around two thirds occurring once. These receptors have no identified antigens. Sequencing was done on a sample of CD4+ T cells from PBMCs, cultured in vitro. Receptors originate from a human donor in good health. The CDR3 runs from the conserved cysteine through the conserved F or W. The order of the fields is CDR3 DNA, CDR3 protein, J gene, D gene, clone size, V gene. A D gene is named only where the DNA matches it firmly. The size field is filled for only some rows; it gives once, few, many or a size class.

TGTGCCAGCAGTGAATCCACAGTATCCAATTACGAGCAGTACTTC | CASSESTVSNYEQYF | TRBJ2-7 | - | - | TRBV25-1
TGTGCCAGCAGCTTAGGCAGCTATGGCTACACCTTC | CASSLGSYGYTF | TRBJ1-2 | - | - | TRBV7-2
TGCGCCAGCAGCTCCGTCGGGACTCTCCTAGCCAAAAACATTCAGTACTTC | CASSSVGTLLAKNIQYF | TRBJ2-4 | - | - | TRBV4-1
TGTGCCAGCAGGGTAAGCTCCTACGAGCAGTACTTC | CASRVSSYEQYF | TRBJ2-7 | - | - | TRBV12-3/TRBV12-4
TGTGCCAGTAGTTCCCAGGCCTCCTACGAGCAGTACTTC | CASSSQASYEQYF | TRBJ2-7 | - | - | TRBV19
TGTGCCAGCTCACCTCTAGTGAGCTCCTACAATGAGCAGTTCTTC | CASSPLVSSYNEQFF | TRBJ2-1 | - | - | TRBV18
TGTGCCAGCAGTTACCCGGGGAGCTACGAGCAGTACTTC | CASSYPGSYEQYF | TRBJ2-7 | - | - | TRBV6-5
TGTGCCAGTAGTATCCGGCACACTGAAGCTTTCTTT | CASSIRHTEAFF | TRBJ1-1 | - | - | TRBV19
TGTGCCACCACCCAAGGGGAGGGGGGCGGCTACACCTTC | CATTQGEGGGYTF | TRBJ1-2 | - | - | TRBV10-3
TGTGCCAGCAGCTTGGCCGGGTTCAATGAGCAGTTCTTC | CASSLAGFNEQFF | TRBJ2-1 | - | few | TRBV5-4
TGTGCCAGCAGCGTAGCTGGGGGACGGATAATATTT | CASSVAGGRIIF | TRBJ1-1 | - | - | TRBV9
TGTGCCAGCTCGTACTCAGGGGGCCTGGAGGAGACCCAGTACTTC | CASSYSGGLEETQYF | TRBJ2-5 | TRBD1 | - | TRBV18
TGTGCCTCCTCAAAGGGGCCACTTCCCGGGGAGCTGTTTTTT | CASSKGPLPGELFF | TRBJ2-2 | - | once | TRBV19
TGTGCCAGCTCACCGAGACAGGGCCAAGAGACCCAGTACTTC | CASSPRQGQETQYF | TRBJ2-5 | TRBD1 | few | TRBV18
TGTGCCAGCAGTAAACCCGGGACAGGGAAAGACGAGCAGTACTTC | CASSKPGTGKDEQYF | TRBJ2-7 | TRBD1 | once | TRBV27
TGTGCCAGCAGCTGGGCCGGGGACTCACCCCTCCACTTT | CASSWAGDSPLHF | TRBJ1-6 | - | few | TRBV7-9
TGTGCCAGCAGCGTTTCACAGGGGGGGGAACTCTACGAGCAGTACTTC | CASSVSQGGELYEQYF | TRBJ2-7 | - | - | TRBV9
TGTGCCAGTAGTACCAGGGGTCTTCGGTCCTACGAGCAGTACTTC | CASSTRGLRSYEQYF | TRBJ2-7 | - | - | TRBV19
TGTGCCAGCAGTGATAGCGGGAGCGGAGAGCAGTACTTC | CASSDSGSGEQYF | TRBJ2-7 | TRBD2 | - | TRBV25-1
TGTGCCAGCAGCACCGGGCTACAAGAGACCCAGTACTTC | CASSTGLQETQYF | TRBJ2-5 | - | - | TRBV3-1/TRBV3-2
TGTGCCAGCAGGTCCGGGGGGCGGACAGATACGCAGTATTTT | CASRSGGRTDTQYF | TRBJ2-3 | - | - | TRBV7-2
TGCAGTGCAGGCAGGGCCTATGGCTACACCTTC | CSAGRAYGYTF | TRBJ1-2 | - | - | TRBV20-1
TGTGCCAGCAGCCGCACCTGGACAGGGCAGAACACCGGGGAGCTGTTTTTT | CASSRTWTGQNTGELFF | TRBJ2-2 | TRBD1 | - | TRBV11-3
TGTGCCAGCAGTTGGGGACAGGGGAGCTATGGCTACACCTTC | CASSWGQGSYGYTF | TRBJ1-2 | TRBD1 | - | TRBV28
TGCGCCAGCAGCCGACTAGCGGGGGTCCCTTACAATGAGCAGTTCTTC | CASSRLAGVPYNEQFF | TRBJ2-1 | TRBD2 | - | TRBV4-1
TGCGCCAGCCGCCCGGGGTCGACCTACGAGCAGTACTTC | CASRPGSTYEQYF | TRBJ2-7 | - | - | TRBV5-1
TGTGCCAGCAGTGAAGATACTAGCGGGAGGGCCCTAACGCAGTATTTT | CASSEDTSGRALTQYF | TRBJ2-3 | TRBD2 | - | TRBV25-1
TGCGCCAGCAGTGCCTCTGGCGGGAGGGGGATCATAGAGACCCAGTACTTC | CASSASGGRGIIETQYF | TRBJ2-5 | TRBD2 | - | TRBV5-1
TGTGCCAGTAGATTGGACCAATGGACCTCCAATGAGCAGTTCTTC | CASRLDQWTSNEQFF | TRBJ2-1 | - | - | TRBV19
TGTGCCAGCAGCACTGACTCGAGCGGGAAGTACCCGCCGCGTTTCTTC | CASSTDSSGKYPPRFF | TRBJ2-1 | TRBD2 | - | TRBV5-4
TGTGCCAGCAGTTTTGGGCTCGAGGAGACCCAGTACTTC | CASSFGLEETQYF | TRBJ2-5 | - | - | TRBV12-3/TRBV12-4
TGTGCCAGCAGTTTAGAGCAGGGAAACACCATATATTTT | CASSLEQGNTIYF | TRBJ1-3 | - | - | TRBV12-3/TRBV12-4
TGTGCCAGCAGGAGACCAGGGGTTAAAAACGAAGCTAACTATGGCTACACCTTC | CASRRPGVKNEANYGYTF | TRBJ1-2 | - | - | TRBV11-2